The entry below describes one T cell receptor beta chain. Its antigen specificity is not known. One base away there is no much larger clone; base qualities are not given. Germline trimming: 9 bases from V, 4 bases from J; junction bases outside gene matches: 7. Taken from the germline V gene, the CDR1 and CDR2 loops are SNHLY and FYNNEI. The CDR3 goes from the cysteine to the phenylalanine over 13 residues. Left in the record is the CDR3 DNA by itself, 39 bases read in frame from the first base. Each collaborating institution followed its own protocols to collect whole blood in K2EDTA tubes. For TCRbeta analysis, collaborators shipped samples in one of three forms: frozen whole blood, isolated PBMCs, or DNA extracted from either of those sample types. The immunoSEQ Assay, a bias-controlled multiplex PCR, was used to amplify TCRbeta CDR3 regions from genomic DNA. The original methods were these. Nucleated cell counts per sample were estimated from amplification of reference gene primers within the assay. To quantify the absolute abundance of each unique TCRbeta CDR3 rearrangement, sequence reads were collapsed and filtered. For each sample, productive Simpson clonality was calculated as the square root of Simpson's diversity index across productive rearrangements. Sourced from immuneACCESS, this table was stored by TCRdb with only in-frame sequences that have V and J called. A share of the clones is absent; for the studies checked, an unresolved V gene accounts for under half, and the remainder has no known explanation. V and J calls and clone size follow that table, whereas D and trimming were derived from the DNA. In this sample the table shows about 250,000 clones, about 85% of which occur a single time. The ten largest clones capture roughly 3% of the sample.

This sample is drawn from a study of blood T cell repertoires in COVID-19 (dated by TCRdb to about 2020). General notes on the study: The collaborator samples originated in the United States, Italy and Spain and spanned the acute and convalescent phases of COVID-19. Samples came from the ongoing ImmuneRACE study (first 160 participants) plus 1,254 subjects from 6 global collaborators. The dataset comprised deeply sampled blood TCRbeta repertoires from subjects exposed to, actively infected with, or recovered from COVID-19. The repertoires were made available in a free public database intended to serve as a resource for research on the immune response to SARS-CoV-2. The material from the prospective study consisted of cDNA or gDNA derived from T cells, B-cell-depleted T cells, or PBMCs. Sample metadata almost always included a de-identified subject ID, COVID-19 status, age in years and sex. HLA class I and class II types, where available, came from metadata supplied by the sample provider rather than from assay-based typing. Results and caveats for the whole study, not just this receptor: The amount of clinical and demographic metadata varied by source and participant and was provided uncurated.

This receptor was identified in a young man with active or convalescent COVID-19. Input material: peripheral blood. The chain is made from TRBV2 and TRBJ1-2, with 8 bases matching TRBD1. The DNA sequence is TGTGCCAGAAAGACAGGGGCCTCCTATGGCTACACCTTC. Its translation is CARKTGASYGYTF. The reference TRBV2 and TRBJ1-2 proteins fill in what lies around the CDR3, so the full variable domain reads EPEVTQTPSHQVTQMGQEVILRCVPISNHLYFYWYRQILGQKVEFLVSFYNNEISEKSEIFDDQFSVERPDGSNFTLKIRSTKLEDSAMYFCARKTGASYGYTFGSGTRLTVV.